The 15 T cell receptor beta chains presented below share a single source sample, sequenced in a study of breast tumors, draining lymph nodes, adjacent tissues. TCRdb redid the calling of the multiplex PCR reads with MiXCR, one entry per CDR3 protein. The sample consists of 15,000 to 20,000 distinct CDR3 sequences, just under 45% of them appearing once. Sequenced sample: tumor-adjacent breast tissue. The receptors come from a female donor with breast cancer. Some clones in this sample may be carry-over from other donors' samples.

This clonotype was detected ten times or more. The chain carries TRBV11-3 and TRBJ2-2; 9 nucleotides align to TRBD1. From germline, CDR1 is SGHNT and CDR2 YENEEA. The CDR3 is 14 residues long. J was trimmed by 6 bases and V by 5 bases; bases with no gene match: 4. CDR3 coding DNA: TGTGCCAGCAGCCCAGACAGGGGGGCCGGGGAGCTGTTTTTT. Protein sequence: CASSPDRGAGELFF.

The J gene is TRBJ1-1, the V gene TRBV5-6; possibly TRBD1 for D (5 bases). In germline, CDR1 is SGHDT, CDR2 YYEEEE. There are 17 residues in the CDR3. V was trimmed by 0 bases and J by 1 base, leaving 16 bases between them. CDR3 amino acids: CASSLEAVRRGNTEAFF. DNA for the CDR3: TGTGCCAGCAGCTTGGAAGCCGTCAGGAGGGGGAACACTGAAGCTTTCTTT.

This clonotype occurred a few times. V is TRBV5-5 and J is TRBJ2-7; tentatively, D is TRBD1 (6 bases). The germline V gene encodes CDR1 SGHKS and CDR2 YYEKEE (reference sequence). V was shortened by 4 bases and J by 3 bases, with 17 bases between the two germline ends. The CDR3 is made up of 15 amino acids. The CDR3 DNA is TGTGCCAGCAGCCCGGGGACACCGGCCTTCTACGAGCAGTACTTC. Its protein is CASSPGTPAFYEQYF.

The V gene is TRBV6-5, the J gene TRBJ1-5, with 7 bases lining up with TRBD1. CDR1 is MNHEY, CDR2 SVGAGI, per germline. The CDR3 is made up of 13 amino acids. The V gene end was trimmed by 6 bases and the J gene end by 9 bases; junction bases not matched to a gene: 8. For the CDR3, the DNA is TGTGCCAGCAGAAGACAGGGAGAATCGCCCCAGCATTTT. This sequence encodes CASRRQGESPQHF.

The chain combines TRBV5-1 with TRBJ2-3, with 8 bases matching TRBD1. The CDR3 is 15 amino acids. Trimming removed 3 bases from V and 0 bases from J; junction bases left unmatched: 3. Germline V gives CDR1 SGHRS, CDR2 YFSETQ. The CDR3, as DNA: TGCGCCAGCAGCTCTGGACAGGGTAGCACAGATACGCAGTATTTT. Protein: CASSSGQGSTDTQYF.

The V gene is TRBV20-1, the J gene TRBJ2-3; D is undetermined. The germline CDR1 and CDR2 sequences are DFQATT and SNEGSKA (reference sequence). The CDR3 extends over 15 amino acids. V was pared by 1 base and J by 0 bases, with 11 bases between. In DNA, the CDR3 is TGCAGTGCTAGAGTAAGCCTTCTAAGCACAGATACGCAGTATTTT. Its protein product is CSARVSLLSTDTQYF.

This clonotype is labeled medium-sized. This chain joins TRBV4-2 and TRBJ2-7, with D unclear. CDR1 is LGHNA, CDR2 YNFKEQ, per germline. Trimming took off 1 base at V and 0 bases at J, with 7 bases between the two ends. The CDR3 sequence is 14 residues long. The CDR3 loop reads CASSQARTSYEQYF. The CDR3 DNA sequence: TGTGCCAGCAGCCAAGCGCGTACCTCCTACGAGCAGTACTTC.

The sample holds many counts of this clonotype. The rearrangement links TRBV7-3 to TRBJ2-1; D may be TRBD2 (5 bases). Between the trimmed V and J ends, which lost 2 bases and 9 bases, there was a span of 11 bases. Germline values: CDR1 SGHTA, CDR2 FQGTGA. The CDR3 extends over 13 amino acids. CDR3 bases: TGTGCCAGCAGCTTAGCCCTCGGAGGTGAGCAGTTCTTC. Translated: CASSLALGGEQFF.

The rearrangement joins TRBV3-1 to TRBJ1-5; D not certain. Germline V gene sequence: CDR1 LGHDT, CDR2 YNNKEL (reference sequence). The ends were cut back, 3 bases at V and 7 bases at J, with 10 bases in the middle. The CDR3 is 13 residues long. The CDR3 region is CASSQGRAQPQHF. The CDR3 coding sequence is TGTGCCAGCAGCCAGGGTAGGGCCCAGCCCCAGCATTTT.

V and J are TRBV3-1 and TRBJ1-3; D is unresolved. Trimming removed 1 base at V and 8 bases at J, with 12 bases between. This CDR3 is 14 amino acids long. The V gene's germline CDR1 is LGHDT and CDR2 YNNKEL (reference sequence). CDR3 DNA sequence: TGTGCCAGCAGCCAAGTAGGGAATATGCACACCATATATTTT. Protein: CASSQVGNMHTIYF.

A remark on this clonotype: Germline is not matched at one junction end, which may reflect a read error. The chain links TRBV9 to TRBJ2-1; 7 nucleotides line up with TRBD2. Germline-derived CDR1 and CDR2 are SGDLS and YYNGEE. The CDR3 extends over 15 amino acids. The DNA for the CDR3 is TGTGCCAGCAGTCGAAGCGGGGAGGCCTACAATGAGCCGTTCTTC. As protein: CASSRSGEAYNEPFF. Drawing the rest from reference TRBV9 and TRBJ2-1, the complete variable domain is DSGVTQTPKHLITATGQRVTLRCSPRSGDLSVYWYQQSLDQGLQFLIQYYNGEERAKGNILERFSAQQFPDLHSELNLSSLELGDSALYFCASSRSGEAYNEPFFGPGTRLTVL.

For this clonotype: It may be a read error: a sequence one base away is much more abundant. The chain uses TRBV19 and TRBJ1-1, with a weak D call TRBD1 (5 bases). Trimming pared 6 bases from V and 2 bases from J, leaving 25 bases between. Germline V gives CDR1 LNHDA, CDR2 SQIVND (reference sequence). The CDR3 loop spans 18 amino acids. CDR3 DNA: TGTGCCAGTAGCCAGATCCGAGGGGCCGTGACGATAAACACTGAAGCTTTCTTT. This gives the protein CASSQIRGAVTINTEAFF.

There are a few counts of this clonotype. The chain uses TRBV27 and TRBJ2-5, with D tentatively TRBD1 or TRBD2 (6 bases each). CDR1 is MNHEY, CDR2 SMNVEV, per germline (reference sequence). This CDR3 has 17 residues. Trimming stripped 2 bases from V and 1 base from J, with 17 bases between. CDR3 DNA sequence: TGTGCCAGCAGTTTACGGGGCGTGGGGGGCTTCCAAGAGACCCAGTACTTC. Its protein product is CASSLRGVGGFQETQYF.

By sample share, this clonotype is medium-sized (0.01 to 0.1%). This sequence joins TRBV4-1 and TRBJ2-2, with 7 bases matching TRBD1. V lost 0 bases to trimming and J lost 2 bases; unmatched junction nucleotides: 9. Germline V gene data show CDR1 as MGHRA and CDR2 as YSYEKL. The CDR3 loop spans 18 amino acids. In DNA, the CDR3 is TGCGCCAGCAGCCAAGATCCTATTGGGACAGATAACACCGGGGAGCTGTTTTTT. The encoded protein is CASSQDPIGTDNTGELFF.

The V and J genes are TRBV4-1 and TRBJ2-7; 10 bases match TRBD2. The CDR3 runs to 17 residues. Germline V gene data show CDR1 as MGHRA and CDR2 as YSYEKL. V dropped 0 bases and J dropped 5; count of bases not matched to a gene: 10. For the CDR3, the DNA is TGCGCCAGCAGCCAAGATCGGAGAGGAGCGGGGGGGCACGAGCAGTACTTC. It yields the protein CASSQDRRGAGGHEQYF.